Reported below is one T cell receptor beta chain. The CDR3 runs 13 residues. V was pared by 4 bases and J by 8 bases, with 10 bases between. Germline CDR1 SGHNT, CDR2 YYREEE (reference sequence). This record comes from a study of cytotoxic CD8 clonotypes in ibrutinib-treated CLL. Sequenced by immunoSEQ multiplex PCR; TCRdb stores in-frame clones only, minus some. Of approximately 60,000 clones listed, 56% are singletons. The sequence derives from a human donor with chronic lymphocytic leukemia. J is TRBJ1-6 and V is TRBV5-4; D might be TRBD1 (5 bases). Source: PBMCs, taken after 24 months of ibrutinib treatment. This CDR3 reads CASSRDADSPLHF. The CDR3 DNA sequence: TGTGCCAGCAGCCGGGACGCCGATTCACCCCTCCACTTT.